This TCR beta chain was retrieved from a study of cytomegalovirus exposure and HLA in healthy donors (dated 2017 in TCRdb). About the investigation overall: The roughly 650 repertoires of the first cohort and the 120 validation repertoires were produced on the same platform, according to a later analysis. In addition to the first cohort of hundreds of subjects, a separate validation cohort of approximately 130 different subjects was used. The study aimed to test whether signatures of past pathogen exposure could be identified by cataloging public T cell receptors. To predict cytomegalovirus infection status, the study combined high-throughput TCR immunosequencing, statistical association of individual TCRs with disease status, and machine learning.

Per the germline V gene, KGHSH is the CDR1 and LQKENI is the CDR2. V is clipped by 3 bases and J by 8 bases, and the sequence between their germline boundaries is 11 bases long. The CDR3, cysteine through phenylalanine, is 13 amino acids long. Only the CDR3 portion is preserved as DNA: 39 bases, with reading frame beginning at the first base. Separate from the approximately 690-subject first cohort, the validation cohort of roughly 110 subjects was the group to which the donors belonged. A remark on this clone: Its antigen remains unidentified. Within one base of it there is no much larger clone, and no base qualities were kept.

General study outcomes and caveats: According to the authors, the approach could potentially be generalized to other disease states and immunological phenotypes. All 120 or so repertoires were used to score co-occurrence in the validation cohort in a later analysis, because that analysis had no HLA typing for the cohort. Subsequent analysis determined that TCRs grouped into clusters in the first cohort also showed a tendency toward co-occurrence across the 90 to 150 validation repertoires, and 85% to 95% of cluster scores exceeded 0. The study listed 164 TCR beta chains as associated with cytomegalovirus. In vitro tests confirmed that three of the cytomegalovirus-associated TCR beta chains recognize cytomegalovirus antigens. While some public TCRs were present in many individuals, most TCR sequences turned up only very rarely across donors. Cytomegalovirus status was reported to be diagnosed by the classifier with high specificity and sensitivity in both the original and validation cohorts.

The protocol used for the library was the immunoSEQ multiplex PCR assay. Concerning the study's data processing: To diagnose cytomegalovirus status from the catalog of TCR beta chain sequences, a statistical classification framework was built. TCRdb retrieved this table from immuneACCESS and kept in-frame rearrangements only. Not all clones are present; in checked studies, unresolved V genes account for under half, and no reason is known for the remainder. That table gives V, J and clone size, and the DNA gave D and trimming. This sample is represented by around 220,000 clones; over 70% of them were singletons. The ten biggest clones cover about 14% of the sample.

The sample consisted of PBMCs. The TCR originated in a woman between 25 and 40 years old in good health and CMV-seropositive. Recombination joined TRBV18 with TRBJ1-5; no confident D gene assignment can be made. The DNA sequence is TGTGCCAGCTCACCGGGAGGAAGGGAGCCCCAGCATTTT. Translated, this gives CASSPGGREPQHF.